This TCR beta chain emerged from a study of long-term antiretroviral therapy in people with HIV (dated by TCRdb to between 2021 and 2022). Describing the broader study: The earliest samples were collected roughly a decade before the 2015 WHO recommendation for immediate ART, at a time when ART was usually postponed until CD4 counts fell. This retrospective serial study examined whether starting ART and sustained HIV suppression were associated with changes in the composition and diversity of the TRB repertoire in peripheral blood. A total of around 190 cryopreserved PBMC samples came from 30 adults with confirmed HIV infection and were collected serially over a mean of roughly six years (range 1-12). No cross-contamination during QIAcube processing was shown when test extractions of a monoclonal T-cell line were performed alongside roughly 30 polyclonal samples. Of the 30 to 35 participants with HIV, about a dozen were female.

Germline trimming amounts to 0 bases on V and 6 bases on J, with 6 as the count of junction bases outside the gene matches. CDR1 is given as LGHNA and CDR2 as YNFKEQ, both from the germline V gene. Taken from cysteine to phenylalanine, the CDR3 has 15 residues. Only CDR3 DNA remains: 45 bases, in frame from the first base. Inclusion was restricted to participants for whom at least one PBMC sample before ART initiation and at least two post-ART samples were available. All participants with HIV were treated in the United States of America. Cryopreserved samples of about 0.9-11 million PBMC were thawed and washed before DNA extraction. At the time of the earliest PBMC sample, participants with HIV were aged between about 20 and 54 years. PBMC samples from each participant spanned 1-4 timepoints before ART initiation and 2-8 timepoints after ART initiation, with a median of 7 samples. For every participant, serial HIV viral load, CD4+ T-cell count, ART history and demographic data were obtained. Genomic DNA was extracted from unsorted PBMC with a Qiagen kit on a QIAcube, processed in batches of 12 samples.

This clone has more than one count but fewer than ten. This receptor's antigen is unknown. Per-nucleotide qualities are absent, and no much larger clonotype sits a single base away. Sequencing of the TRB variable region was done with the immunoSEQ hsTCRB v3.0 assay at survey level resolution. The targeted TRB sequencing depth was roughly 40,000-55,000 T-cell genomes per sample. TRB libraries were pooled and sequenced on an Illumina MiSeq using a v3 150-cycle kit. Processing in the source paper ran as follows. Repertoire analysis was performed in R inside a reproducible Nextflow workflow that covered QC, data transformation and analysis. LymphoSeq2, an R package for exploring AIRR-Seq data, was used to implement custom analyses. A handful of samples that yielded fewer than 5000 total TRB sequences were excluded, so that fewer than 250 HIV repertoires were analyzed. Among the approximately 200 retained HIV repertoires, 59 were collected before ART initiation and over 120 were collected after ART initiation. Repertoires were downsampled to 5000 TRB nucleotide sequences, and summary statistics were averaged over 100 downsampling iterations. The analysis kept only TRB sequences whose CDR3 regions were at least seven amino acids long. Diversity was measured with a Shannon entropy-derived clonality score and the Gini coefficient. Repertoire networks linked the top 5000 CDR3 amino acid sequences whenever two sequences differed by an edit distance of one. Antigen specificity groups and MHC restriction were predicted for TRB CDR3 amino acid sequences with GLIPH2. To flag known CMV, EBV, HIV or tissue antigen associations, CDR3 amino acid sequences were matched against VDJdb and McPAS-TCR. Pre-ART, post-ART and control groups were compared with Wilcoxon signed-rank tests and Holm-Bonferroni correction. What TCRdb holds here is the immuneACCESS table cut down to in-frame rearrangements. Part of the clones is not present; checked against another copy, under half of the missing clones reflect an unresolved V gene, and the others are unexplained. V and J calls and clone size are those listed in that table; D and trimming were worked out from the DNA. The sample table shows tens of thousands of clones, and more than 90% are seen once. 7% to 9% of the sample belongs to the ten largest clones.

On the study overall, not on this receptor specifically: Expanded TRB clones identified before ART initiation dominated the repertoire across all time points, though the dominance fluctuated and decreased in many PLHIV after ART. Owing to limited PBMC availability, only the TCR beta chain was sequenced, without alpha chain pairing. Unsorted PBMC were profiled instead of sorted CD4+ and CD8+ T cells because pre-ART samples had limited cell numbers. HIV repertoires had narrower CDR3 length ranges than controls, and the network structure suggested an antigen-experienced repertoire that shifted only slightly toward naive after ART. Inferences about post-ART repertoire changes are limited because no data were available on ART adherence, viral resistance or therapy changes. The samples span the years 2004 to 2017, and the ART regimens used at that time may not be as effective as current regimens. Starting ART was linked to a significant rise in TRB diversity, yet even after long-term ART the diversity remained significantly lower than in transplant donor controls.

This specimen consisted of unsorted PBMCs, obtained roughly 6 years after starting antiretroviral therapy. The clonotype comes from a young man with HIV. The chain is made from TRBV4-2 and TRBJ2-7; 9 central bases correspond to TRBD1. Here the CDR3 is given as CASSQDLETGGEQYF. The sequenced DNA is TGTGCCAGCAGCCAAGATCTCGAGACAGGGGGCGAGCAGTACTTC.